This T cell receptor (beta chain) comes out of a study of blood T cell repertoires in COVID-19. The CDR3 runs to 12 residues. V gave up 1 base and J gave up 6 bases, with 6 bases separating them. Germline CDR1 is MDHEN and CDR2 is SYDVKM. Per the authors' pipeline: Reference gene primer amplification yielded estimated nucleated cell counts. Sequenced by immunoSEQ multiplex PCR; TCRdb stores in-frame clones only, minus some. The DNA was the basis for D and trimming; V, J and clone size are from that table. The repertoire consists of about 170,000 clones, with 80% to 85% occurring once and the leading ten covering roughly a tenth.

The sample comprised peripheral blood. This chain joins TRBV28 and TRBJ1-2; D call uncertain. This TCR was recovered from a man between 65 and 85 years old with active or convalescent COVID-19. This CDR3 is CASSLFGDGYTF. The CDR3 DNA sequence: TGTGCCAGCAGTTTATTCGGGGATGGCTACACCTTC.